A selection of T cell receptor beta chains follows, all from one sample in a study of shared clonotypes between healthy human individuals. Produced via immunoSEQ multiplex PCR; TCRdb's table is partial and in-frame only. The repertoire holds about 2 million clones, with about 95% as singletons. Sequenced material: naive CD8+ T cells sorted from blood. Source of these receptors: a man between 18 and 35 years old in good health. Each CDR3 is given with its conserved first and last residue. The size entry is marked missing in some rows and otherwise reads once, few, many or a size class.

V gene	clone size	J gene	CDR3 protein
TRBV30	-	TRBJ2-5	CAWSVMGAETQYF
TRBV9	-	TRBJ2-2	CASSSGGASTGELFF
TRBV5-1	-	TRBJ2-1	CASSLAGYVYNEQFF
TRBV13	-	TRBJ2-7	CASSFSGGDSGEQYF
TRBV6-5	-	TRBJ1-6	CASSPLLSYNSPLHF
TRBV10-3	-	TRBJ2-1	CAIRGLAGTYNEQFF
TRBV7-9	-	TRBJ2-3	CASSPPVSDTQYF
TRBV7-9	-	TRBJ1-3	CASSLWSGEGNTIYF
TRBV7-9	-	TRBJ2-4	CASSLGGENIQYF
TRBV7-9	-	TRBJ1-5	CASSLDVNQPQHF
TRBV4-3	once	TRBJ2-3	CASSHSVGDTQYF
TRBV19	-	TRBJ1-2	CASSIGGQARGYTF
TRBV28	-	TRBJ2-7	CASSPSVTSGSYEQYF
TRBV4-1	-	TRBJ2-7	CASSQELASGAMEQYF
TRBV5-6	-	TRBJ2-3	CASSLGAGGLGDTDTQYF
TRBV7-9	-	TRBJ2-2	CASSPRTENTGELFF
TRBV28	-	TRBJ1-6	CASSPLFPSSYNSPLHF
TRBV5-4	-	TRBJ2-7	CASSLGTGGTYEQYF
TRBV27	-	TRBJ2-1	CAVRLADNEQFF
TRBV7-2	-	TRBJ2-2	CASSQPATGYGELFF